A single sample gave rise to the 10 T cell receptor beta chains below, sequenced in a study of technical replicates of blood from several donors. Here immunoSEQ multiplex PCR was the method, and the copy in TCRdb shows in-frame clones only, minus some. This sample has under 90,000 clones; about 98% occur once, and the top ten carry approximately 0.15%. The sequencing input was T cells isolated from PBMCs. These receptor sequences come from a human donor in good health.

The V and J genes are TRBV14 and TRBJ2-7; D not certain. The V and J ends lost 1 base and 2 bases respectively, with 12 bases between them. The germline V gene has CDR1 SGHDN and CDR2 FVKESK. The CDR3 runs to 15 residues. CDR3 DNA sequence: TGTGCCAGCAGCCAAGGGAGTTTCCAAGCCTACGAGCAGTACTTC. It yields the protein CASSQGSFQAYEQYF.

The rearrangement joins TRBV6-4 to TRBJ2-3; 10 bases line up with TRBD2. J lost 1 base, V lost 3 bases, and 1 base had no gene match. CDR3 size: 15 residues. CDR1 and CDR2 (germline): MRHNA, SNTAGT. CDR3 nucleotide sequence: TGTGCCAGCAGTGATCTAGCGGGAGGCACAGATACGCAGTATTTT. It yields the protein CASSDLAGGTDTQYF.

The chain uses TRBV4-1 and TRBJ2-2, with 7 bases aligning to TRBD2. V dropped 8 bases and J dropped 0; count of bases not matched to a gene: 6. The CDR3 contains 15 residues. Germline V gives CDR1 MGHRA, CDR2 YSYEKL. The CDR3 sequence: CASGPGLTNTGELFF. CDR3 nucleotide sequence: TGCGCCAGCGGTCCGGGACTAACGAACACCGGGGAGCTGTTTTTT.

This chain links TRBV4-1 with TRBJ2-3, with 8 positions matching TRBD2. V gave up 1 base and J gave up 0 bases; unmatched junction bases: 9. Germline lookup yields CDR1 MGHRA and CDR2 YSYEKL. The CDR3 runs 18 residues. CDR3 sequence reads: CASSQAPRLASSTDTQYF. As DNA, the CDR3 is TGCGCCAGCAGCCAAGCCCCCCGACTAGCGTCTAGCACAGATACGCAGTATTTT.

This sequence joins TRBV9 and TRBJ2-1, with 7 bases aligning to TRBD2. The CDR3 has 17 amino acids. Looked up from germline, CDR1 is SGDLS and CDR2 is YYNGEE. V shed 0 bases, J shed 0 bases, and the junction held 6 bases outside the gene matches. CDR3: CASSVVEGGSSYNEQFF. The CDR3, as DNA: TGTGCCAGCAGCGTAGTGGAGGGAGGGAGCTCCTACAATGAGCAGTTCTTC.

J is TRBJ2-7 and V is TRBV11-2; D not certain. V lost 1 base and J lost 2, with 12 bases in between. The germline V gene encodes CDR1 SGHAT and CDR2 FQNNGV. This CDR3 has 15 residues. The CDR3 spells CASSLVSGDTYEQYF. The CDR3 nucleotides are TGTGCCAGCAGCTTAGTTTCGGGTGATACCTACGAGCAGTACTTC.

The V call is TRBV10-2, the J call TRBJ2-1; TRBD2 aligns across 7 bases. Germline CDR1 WSHSY, CDR2 SAAADI. The CDR3 covers 15 residues. Trimming cost V 2 bases and J 7 bases; bases outside gene matches: 8. CDR3 region: CASSELSGALNEQFF. DNA of the CDR3: TGCGCCAGCAGTGAGCTAAGCGGGGCCCTTAATGAGCAGTTCTTC.

J is TRBJ2-5 and V is TRBV7-3; no firm D call. Germline values: CDR1 SGHTA, CDR2 FQGTGA. The ends were cut back, 4 bases at V and 5 bases at J, with 17 bases in the middle. The CDR3 length is 15 residues. The CDR3 is CASSSRPILGETQYF. In nucleotides, the CDR3 is TGTGCCAGCAGCTCCCGACCCATTTTGGGCGAGACCCAGTACTTC.

The chain couples TRBV29-1 to TRBJ2-1; D might be TRBD2 (5 bases). Trimming took off 1 base at V and 4 bases at J, with 8 bases between the two ends. Germline V CDR1 and CDR2: SQVTM, ANQGSEA. The CDR3 has 13 residues. CDR3 sequence reads: CSVEVRVYNEQFF. CDR3 bases: TGCAGCGTTGAAGTGAGGGTATACAATGAGCAGTTCTTC.

The genes are TRBV10-3 and TRBJ1-1; D is uncertain. Between the trimmed V and J ends, which lost 7 bases and 2 bases, there was a span of 11 bases. The CDR3 consists of 13 residues. The germline CDR1 and CDR2 sequences are ENHRY and SYGVKD. This chain's CDR3 is CAITSRQNTEAFF. CDR3 bases: TGTGCCATCACCTCCCGACAAAACACTGAAGCTTTCTTT.